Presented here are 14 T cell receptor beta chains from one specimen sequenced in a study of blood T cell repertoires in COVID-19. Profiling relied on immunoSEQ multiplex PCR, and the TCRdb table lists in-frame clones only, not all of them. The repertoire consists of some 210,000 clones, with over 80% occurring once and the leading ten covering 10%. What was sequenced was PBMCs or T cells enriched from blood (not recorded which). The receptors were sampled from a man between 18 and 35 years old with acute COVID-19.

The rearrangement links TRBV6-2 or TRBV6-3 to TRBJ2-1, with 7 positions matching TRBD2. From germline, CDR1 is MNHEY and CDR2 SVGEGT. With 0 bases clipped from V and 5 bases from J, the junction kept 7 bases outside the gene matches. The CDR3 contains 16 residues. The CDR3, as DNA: TGTGCCAGCAGTTACTCCCGGACTAGAGGGGACAATGAGCAGTTCTTC. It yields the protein CASSYSRTRGDNEQFF.

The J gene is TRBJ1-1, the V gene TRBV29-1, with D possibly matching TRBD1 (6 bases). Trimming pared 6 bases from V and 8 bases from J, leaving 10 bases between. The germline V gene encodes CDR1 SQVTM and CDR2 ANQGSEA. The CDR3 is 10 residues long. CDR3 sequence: CSVVTGEAFF. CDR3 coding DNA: TGCAGCGTAGTTACAGGGGAAGCTTTCTTT. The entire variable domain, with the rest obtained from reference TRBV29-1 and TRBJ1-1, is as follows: SAVISQKPSRDICQRGTSLTIQCQVDSQVTMMFWYRQQPGQSLTLIATANQGSEATYESGFVIDKFPISRPNLTFSTLTVSNMSPEDSSIYLCSVVTGEAFFGQGTRLTVV.

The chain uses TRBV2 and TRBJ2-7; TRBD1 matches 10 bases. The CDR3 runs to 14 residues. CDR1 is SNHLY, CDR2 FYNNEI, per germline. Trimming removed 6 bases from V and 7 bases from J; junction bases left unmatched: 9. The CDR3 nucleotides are TGTGCCAGCAGATCCGGGACAGGGGTTCGGGAGCAGTACTTC. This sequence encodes CASRSGTGVREQYF.

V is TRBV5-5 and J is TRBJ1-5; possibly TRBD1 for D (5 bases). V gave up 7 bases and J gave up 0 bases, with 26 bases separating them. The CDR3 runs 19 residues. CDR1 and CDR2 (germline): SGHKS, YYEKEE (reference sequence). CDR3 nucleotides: TGTGCCAGCCCCTTGGGGGAGGAAACTAGAGTCCATAGCAATCAGCCCCAGCATTTT. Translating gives CASPLGEETRVHSNQPQHF.

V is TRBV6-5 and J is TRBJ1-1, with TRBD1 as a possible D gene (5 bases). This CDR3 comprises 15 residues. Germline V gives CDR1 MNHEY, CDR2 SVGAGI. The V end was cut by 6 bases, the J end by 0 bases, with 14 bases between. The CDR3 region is CASRDDSRLNTEAFF. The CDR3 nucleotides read TGTGCCAGCAGAGACGACAGTCGCTTGAACACTGAAGCTTTCTTT.

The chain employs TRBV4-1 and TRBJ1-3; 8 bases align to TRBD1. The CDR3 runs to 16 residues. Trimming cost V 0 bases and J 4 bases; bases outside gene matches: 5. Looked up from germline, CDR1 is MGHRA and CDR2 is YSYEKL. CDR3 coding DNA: TGCGCCAGCAGCCAAGATAACAGGGGGGCAGGAAACACCATATATTTT. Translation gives CASSQDNRGAGNTIYF.

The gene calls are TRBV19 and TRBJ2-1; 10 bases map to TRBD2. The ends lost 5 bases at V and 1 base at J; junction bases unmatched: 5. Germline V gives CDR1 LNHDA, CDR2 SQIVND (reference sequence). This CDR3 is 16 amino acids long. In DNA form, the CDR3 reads TGTGCCAGTAGTTCTTCTAGCGGGAGTTCCTACAATGAGCAGTTCTTC. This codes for CASSSSSGSSYNEQFF.

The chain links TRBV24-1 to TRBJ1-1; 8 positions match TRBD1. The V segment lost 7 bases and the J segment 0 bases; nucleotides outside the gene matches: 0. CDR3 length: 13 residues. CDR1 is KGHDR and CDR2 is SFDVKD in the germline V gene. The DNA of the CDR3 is TGTGCCACCAGACAGGGGGTGAACACTGAAGCTTTCTTT. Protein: CATRQGVNTEAFF.

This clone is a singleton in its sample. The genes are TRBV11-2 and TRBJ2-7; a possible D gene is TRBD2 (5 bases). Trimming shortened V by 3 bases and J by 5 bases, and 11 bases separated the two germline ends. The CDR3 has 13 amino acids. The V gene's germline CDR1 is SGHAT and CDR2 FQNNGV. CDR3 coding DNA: TGTGCCAGCAGCTTCGAGGGAGTCAACGAGCAGTACTTC. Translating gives CASSFEGVNEQYF.

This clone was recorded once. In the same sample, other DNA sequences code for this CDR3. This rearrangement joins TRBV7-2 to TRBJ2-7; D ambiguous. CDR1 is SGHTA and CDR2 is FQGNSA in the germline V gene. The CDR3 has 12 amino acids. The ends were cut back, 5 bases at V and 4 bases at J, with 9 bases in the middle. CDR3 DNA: TGTGCCAGCAGCCTTACCGGTTACGAGCAGTACTTC. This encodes CASSLTGYEQYF. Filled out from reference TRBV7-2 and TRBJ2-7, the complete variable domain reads GAGVSQSPSNKVTEKGKDVELRCDPISGHTALYWYRQSLGQGLEFLIYFQGNSAPDKSGLPSDRFSAERTGGSVSTLTIQRTQQEDSAVYLCASSLTGYEQYFGPGTRLTVT.

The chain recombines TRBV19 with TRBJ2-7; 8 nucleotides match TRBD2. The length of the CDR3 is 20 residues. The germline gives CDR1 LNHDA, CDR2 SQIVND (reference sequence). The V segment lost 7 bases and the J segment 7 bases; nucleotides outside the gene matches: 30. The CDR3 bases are TGTGCCAGTATGACGACGGGAGGATACTGGACTAGCCACGATTTGATTGAGCAGTACTTC. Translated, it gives CASMTTGGYWTSHDLIEQYF.

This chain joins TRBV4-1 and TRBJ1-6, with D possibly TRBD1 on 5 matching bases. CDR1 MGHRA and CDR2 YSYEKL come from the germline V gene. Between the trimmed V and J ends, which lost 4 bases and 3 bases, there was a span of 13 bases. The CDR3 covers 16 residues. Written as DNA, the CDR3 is TGCGCCAGCAGCCCCCCCCAGGGCAACTATAATTCACCCCTCCACTTT. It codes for CASSPPQGNYNSPLHF.

CDR3 bases: TGTGCCAGCAGTTTGGGGGCCCAAGTAGGCGAAAAACTGTTTTTT. Encoded protein: CASSLGAQVGEKLFF. The V gene is TRBV28, the J gene TRBJ1-4, with a tentative D call TRBD1 (6 bases). With 3 bases removed from V and 8 bases from J, the gap between germline ends came to 16 bases. The CDR3 is made up of 15 amino acids. CDR1 MDHEN and CDR2 SYDVKM come from the germline V gene.

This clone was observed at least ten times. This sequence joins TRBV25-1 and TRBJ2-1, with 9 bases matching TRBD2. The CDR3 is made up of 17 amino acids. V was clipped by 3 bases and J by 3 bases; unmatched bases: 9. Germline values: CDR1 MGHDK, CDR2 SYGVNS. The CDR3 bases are TGTGCCAGCAGTGACCAGGCGGAGCGGGAGGTCTACAATGAGCAGTTCTTC. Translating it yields CASSDQAEREVYNEQFF.